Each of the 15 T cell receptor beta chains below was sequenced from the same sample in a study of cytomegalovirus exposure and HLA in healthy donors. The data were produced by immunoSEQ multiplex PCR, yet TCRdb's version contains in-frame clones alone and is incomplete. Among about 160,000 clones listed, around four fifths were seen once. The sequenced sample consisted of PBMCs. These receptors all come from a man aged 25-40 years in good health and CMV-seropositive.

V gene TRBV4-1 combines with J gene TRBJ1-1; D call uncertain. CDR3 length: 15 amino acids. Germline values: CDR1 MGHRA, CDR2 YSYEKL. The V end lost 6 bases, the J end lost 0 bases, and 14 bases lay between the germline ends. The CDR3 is CASSLQHNVNTEAFF. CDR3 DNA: TGCGCCAGCAGTCTACAGCATAACGTGAACACTGAAGCTTTCTTT.

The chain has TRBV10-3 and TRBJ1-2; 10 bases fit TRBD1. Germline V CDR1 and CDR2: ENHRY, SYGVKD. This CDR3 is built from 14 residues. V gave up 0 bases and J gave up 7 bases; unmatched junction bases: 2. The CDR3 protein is CAISESTGGAGYTF. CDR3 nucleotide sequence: TGTGCCATCAGTGAGTCGACAGGGGGCGCTGGCTACACCTTC.

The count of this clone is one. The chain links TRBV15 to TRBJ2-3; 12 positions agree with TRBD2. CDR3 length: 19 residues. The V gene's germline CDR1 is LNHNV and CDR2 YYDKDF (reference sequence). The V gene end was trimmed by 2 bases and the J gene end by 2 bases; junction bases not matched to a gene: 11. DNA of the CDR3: TGTGCCACCAGCAGAAATCCACTAGCGGGGGGAGTTAACACAGATACGCAGTATTTT. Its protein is CATSRNPLAGGVNTDTQYF.

The CDR3 bases are TGTGCCAGCATAAAAACAGTTAACACTGAAGCTTTCTTT. Translated, it gives CASIKTVNTEAFF. The chain has TRBV2 and TRBJ1-1; D is undetermined. The V gene's germline CDR1 is SNHLY and CDR2 FYNNEI. This CDR3 comprises 13 residues. Trimming removed 7 bases at V and 2 bases at J, with 11 bases between.

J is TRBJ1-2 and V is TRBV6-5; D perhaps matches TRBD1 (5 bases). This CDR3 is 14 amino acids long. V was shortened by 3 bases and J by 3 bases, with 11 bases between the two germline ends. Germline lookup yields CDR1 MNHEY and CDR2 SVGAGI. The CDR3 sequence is CASSYGAGDYGYTF. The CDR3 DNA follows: TGTGCCAGCAGTTATGGGGCAGGTGACTATGGCTACACCTTC.

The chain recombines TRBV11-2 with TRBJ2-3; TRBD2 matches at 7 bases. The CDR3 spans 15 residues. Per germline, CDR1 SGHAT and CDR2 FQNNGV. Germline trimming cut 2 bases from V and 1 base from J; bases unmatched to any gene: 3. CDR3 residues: CASSLSGDGTDTQYF. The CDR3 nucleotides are TGTGCCAGCAGCTTAAGCGGGGACGGCACAGATACGCAGTATTTT.

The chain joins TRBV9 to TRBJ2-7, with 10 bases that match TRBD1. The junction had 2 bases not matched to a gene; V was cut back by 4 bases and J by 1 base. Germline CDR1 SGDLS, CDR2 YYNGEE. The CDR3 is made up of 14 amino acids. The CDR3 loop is CASSRGQGSYEQYF. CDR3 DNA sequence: TGTGCCAGCAGCAGGGGACAGGGGTCCTACGAGCAGTACTTC.

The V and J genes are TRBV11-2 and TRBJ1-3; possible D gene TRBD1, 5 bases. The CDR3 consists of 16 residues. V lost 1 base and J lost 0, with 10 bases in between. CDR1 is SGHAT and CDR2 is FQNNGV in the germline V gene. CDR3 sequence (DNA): TGTGCCAGCAGCTTAGTCGCACAGGCCTCTGGAAACACCATATATTTT. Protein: CASSLVAQASGNTIYF.

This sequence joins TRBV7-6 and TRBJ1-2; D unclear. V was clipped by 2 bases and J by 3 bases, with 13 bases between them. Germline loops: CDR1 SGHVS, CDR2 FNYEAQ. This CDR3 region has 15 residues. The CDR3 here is CASSLSGREDYGYTF. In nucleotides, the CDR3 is TGTGCCAGCAGCTTAAGCGGAAGAGAGGACTATGGCTACACCTTC. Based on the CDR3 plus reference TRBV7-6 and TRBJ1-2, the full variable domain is GAGVSQSPRYKVTKRGQDVALRCDPISGHVSLYWYRQALGQGPEFLTYFNYEAQQDKSGLPNDRFSAERPEGSISTLTIQRTEQRDSAMYRCASSLSGREDYGYTFGSGTRLTVV.

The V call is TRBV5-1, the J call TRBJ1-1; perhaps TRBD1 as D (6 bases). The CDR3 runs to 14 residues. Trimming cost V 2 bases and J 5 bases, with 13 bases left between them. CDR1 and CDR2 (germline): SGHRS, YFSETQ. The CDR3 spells CASSLGGAWTEAFF. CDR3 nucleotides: TGCGCCAGCAGCTTAGGGGGGGCATGGACTGAAGCTTTCTTT.

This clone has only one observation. The CDR3 DNA follows: TGTGCCAGCAGCCAAGATCTTGGGCTAATCCGGGACAGGGACGAGAAGGGTAGCAATCAGCCCCAGCATTTT. This codes for CASSQDLGLIRDRDEKGSNQPQHF. The chain couples TRBV4-2 to TRBJ1-5, with 9 bases lining up with TRBD1. Germline CDR1 LGHNA, CDR2 YNFKEQ. Trimming removed 0 bases from V and 0 bases from J; junction bases left unmatched: 24. CDR3 length: 24 residues.

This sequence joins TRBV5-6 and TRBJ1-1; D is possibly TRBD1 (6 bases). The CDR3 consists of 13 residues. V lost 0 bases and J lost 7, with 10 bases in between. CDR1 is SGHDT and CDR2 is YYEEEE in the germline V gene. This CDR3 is CASSLGGLDEAFF. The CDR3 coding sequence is TGTGCCAGCAGCTTGGGGGGGCTTGATGAAGCTTTCTTT.

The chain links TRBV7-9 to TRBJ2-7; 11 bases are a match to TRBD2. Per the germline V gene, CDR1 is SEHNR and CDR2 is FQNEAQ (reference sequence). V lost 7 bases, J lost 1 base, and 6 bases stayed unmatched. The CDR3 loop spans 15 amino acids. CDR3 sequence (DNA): TGTGCCAGCACCTCGGGACTAGCGGTGTCCTACGAGCAGTACTTC. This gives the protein CASTSGLAVSYEQYF.

CDR3 in amino acids: CASGAGGVEDEQFF. Here the CDR3 DNA reads TGCGCCAGCGGAGCGGGGGGCGTCGAGGATGAGCAGTTCTTC. The chain couples TRBV4-3 to TRBJ2-1; 9 nucleotides align to TRBD2. The V gene's germline CDR1 is LGHNA and CDR2 YSLEER. This CDR3 spans 14 amino acids. V shed 8 bases and J 8 bases; nucleotides not matched to a gene: 10.

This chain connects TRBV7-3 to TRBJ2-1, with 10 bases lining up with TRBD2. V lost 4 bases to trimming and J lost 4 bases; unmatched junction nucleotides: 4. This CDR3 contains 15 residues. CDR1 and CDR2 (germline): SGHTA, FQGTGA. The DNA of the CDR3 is TGTGCCAGCAGCTCTCTAGCGGGGGAATACAATGAGCAGTTCTTC. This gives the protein CASSSLAGEYNEQFF.